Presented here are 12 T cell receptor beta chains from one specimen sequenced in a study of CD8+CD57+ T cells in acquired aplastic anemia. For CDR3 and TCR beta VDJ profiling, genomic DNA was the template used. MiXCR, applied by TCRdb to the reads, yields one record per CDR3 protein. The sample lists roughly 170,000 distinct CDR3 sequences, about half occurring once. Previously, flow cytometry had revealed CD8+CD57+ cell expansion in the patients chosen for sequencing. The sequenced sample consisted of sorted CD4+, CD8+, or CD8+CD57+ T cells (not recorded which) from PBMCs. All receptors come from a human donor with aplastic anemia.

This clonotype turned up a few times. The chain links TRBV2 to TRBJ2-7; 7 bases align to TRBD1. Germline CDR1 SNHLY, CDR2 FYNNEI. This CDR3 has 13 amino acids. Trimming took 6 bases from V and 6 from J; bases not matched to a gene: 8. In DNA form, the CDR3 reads TGTGCCAGCAGCGAACGATCAGGGGGCGAGCAGTACTTC. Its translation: CASSERSGGEQYF.

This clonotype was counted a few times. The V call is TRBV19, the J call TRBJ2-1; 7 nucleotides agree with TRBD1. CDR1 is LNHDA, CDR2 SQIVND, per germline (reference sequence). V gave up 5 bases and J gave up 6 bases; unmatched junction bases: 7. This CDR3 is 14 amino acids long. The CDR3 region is CASSVGQTFNEQFF. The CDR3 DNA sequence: TGTGCCAGTAGTGTGGGACAGACCTTCAATGAGCAGTTCTTC. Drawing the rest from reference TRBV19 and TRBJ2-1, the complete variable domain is DGGITQSPKYLFRKEGQNVTLSCEQNLNHDAMYWYRQDPGQGLRLIYYSQIVNDFQKGDIAEGYSVSREKKESFPLTVTSAQKNPTAFYLCASSVGQTFNEQFFGPGTRLTVL.

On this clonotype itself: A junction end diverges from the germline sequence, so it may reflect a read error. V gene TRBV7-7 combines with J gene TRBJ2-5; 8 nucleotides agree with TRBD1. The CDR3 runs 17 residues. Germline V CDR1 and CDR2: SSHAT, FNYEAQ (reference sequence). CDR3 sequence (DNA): TGTGCTAGCAGCCCCCAAACCGGGACAGGAAGACAAGAGACCCAGTACTTC. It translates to CASSPQTGTGRQETQYF.

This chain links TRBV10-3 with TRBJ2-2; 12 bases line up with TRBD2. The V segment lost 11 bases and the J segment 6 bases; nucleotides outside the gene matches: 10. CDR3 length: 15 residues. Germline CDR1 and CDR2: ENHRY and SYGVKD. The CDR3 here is CAAGASGGAAGELFF. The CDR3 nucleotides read TGTGCCGCGGGGGCTAGCGGGGGGGCTGCCGGGGAGCTGTTTTTT.

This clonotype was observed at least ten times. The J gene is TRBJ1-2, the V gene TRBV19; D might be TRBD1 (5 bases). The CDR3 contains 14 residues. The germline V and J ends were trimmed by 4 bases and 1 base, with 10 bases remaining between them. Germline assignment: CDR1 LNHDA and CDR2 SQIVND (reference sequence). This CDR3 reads CASSNQGINYGYTF. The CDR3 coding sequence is TGTGCCAGTAGTAATCAGGGTATTAACTATGGCTACACCTTC.

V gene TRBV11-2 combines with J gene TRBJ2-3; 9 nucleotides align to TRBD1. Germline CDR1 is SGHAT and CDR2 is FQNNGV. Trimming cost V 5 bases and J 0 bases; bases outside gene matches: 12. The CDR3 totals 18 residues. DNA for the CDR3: TGTGCCAGCAGCCTCTTGCTCCCCGGACAGGGGAGCACAGATACGCAGTATTTT. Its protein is CASSLLLPGQGSTDTQYF.

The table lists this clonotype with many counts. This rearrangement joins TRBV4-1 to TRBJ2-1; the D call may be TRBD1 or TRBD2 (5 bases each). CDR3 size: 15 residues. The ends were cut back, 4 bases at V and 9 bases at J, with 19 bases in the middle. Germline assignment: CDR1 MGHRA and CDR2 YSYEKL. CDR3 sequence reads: CASSPLTGRSVEQFF. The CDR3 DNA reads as TGCGCCAGCAGCCCTTTGACGGGACGATCAGTTGAGCAGTTCTTC.

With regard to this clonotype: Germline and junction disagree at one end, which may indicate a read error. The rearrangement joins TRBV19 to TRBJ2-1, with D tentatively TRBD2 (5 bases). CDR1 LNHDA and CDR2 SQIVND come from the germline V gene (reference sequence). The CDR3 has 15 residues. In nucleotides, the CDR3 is TGTGCCAGTAGTCTAGCCAGGAGCTCCTACAATGAGCGGTTCTTC. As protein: CASSLARSSYNERFF.

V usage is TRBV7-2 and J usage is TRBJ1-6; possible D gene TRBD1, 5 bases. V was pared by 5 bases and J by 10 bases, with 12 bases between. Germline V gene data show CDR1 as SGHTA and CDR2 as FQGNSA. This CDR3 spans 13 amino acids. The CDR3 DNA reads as TGTGCCAGCAGCCGGGACTTTGGCTCACCCCTCCACTTT. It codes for CASSRDFGSPLHF.

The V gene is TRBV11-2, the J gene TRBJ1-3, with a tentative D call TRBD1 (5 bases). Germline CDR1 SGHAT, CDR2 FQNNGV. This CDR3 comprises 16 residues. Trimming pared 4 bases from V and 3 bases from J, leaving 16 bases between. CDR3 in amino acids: CASSWGMPGGGNTIYF. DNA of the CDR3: TGTGCCAGCAGCTGGGGGATGCCAGGAGGTGGAAACACCATATATTTT. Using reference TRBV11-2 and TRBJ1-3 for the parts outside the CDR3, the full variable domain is EAGVAQSPRYKIIEKRQSVAFWCNPISGHATLYWYQQILGQGPKLLIQFQNNGVVDDSQLPKDRFSAERLKGVDSTLKIQPAKLEDSAVYLCASSWGMPGGGNTIYFGEGSWLTVV.

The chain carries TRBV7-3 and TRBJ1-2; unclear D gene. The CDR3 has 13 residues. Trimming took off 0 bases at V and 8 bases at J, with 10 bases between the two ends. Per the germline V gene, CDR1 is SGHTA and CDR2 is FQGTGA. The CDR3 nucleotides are TGTGCCAGCAGCTTAACAGGGTCTCGGGGCTACACCTTC. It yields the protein CASSLTGSRGYTF.

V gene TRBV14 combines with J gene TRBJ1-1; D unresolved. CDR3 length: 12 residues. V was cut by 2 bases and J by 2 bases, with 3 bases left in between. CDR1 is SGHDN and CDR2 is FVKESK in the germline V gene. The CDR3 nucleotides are TGTGCCAGCAGCCAAACCAACACTGAAGCTTTCTTT. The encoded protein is CASSQTNTEAFF.